The T cell receptor beta chain described here comes from a study of beta chain features in type 1 diabetes. The germline V gene encodes CDR1 SGHTA and CDR2 FQGNSA. This CDR3 spans 15 amino acids. With V trimmed by 3 bases and J by 8 bases, 9 bases remained unmatched. Isolated RNA was reverse transcribed in full, so expressed TCRB transcripts were sequenced. The assay was immunoSEQ multiplex PCR, and TCRdb's table has in-frame clones only and misses some. The sample includes 220,000 or so clones, roughly two thirds seen only once; the top ten take about 0.05%. Averaging around 120 mL, one heparinised blood draw was given by each donor.

The material sequenced was naive CD4+ T cells from blood. The origin of this receptor is a man aged 25-45 years in good health. The chain uses TRBV7-2 and TRBJ1-2; 10 bases match TRBD1. The CDR3 region is CASSLTSGTGDGYTF. In nucleotides, the CDR3 is TGTGCCAGCAGCTTGACCTCCGGGACAGGGGACGGCTACACCTTC.